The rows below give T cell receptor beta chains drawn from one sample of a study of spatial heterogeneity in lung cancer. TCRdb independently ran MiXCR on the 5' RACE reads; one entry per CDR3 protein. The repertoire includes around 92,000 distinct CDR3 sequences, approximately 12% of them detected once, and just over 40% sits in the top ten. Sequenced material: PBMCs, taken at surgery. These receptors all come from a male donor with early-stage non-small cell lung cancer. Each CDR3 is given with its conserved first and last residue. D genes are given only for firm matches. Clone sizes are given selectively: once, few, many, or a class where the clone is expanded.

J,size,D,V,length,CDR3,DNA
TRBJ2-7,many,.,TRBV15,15,CATSREEGFRDEQYF,TGTGCCACCAGCAGAGAGGAGGGATTTCGGGACGAGCAGTACTTC
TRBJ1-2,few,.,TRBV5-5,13,CASSRTGEWGYTF,TGTGCCAGCAGCCGAACGGGGGAGTGGGGCTACACCTTC
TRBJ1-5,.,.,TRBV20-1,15,CSARDWFGMGQPQHF,TGCAGTGCTCGCGATTGGTTTGGGATGGGCCAGCCCCAGCATTTT
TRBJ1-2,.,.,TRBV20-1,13,CSAREDSSYGYTF,TGCAGTGCTAGAGAAGACAGCTCCTATGGCTACACCTTC
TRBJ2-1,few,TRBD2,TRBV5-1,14,CASKTSGSYNEQFF,TGCGCCAGCAAAACTAGCGGATCCTACAATGAGCAGTTCTTC
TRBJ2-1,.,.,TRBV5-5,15,CASSLGRESYNEQFF,TGTGCCAGCAGCTTGGGAAGGGAGTCCTACAATGAGCAGTTCTTC
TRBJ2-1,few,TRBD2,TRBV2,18,CASTGLAGGPMTGNEQFF,TGTGCCAGCACCGGACTAGCGGGGGGGCCAATGACAGGCAATGAGCAGTTCTTC
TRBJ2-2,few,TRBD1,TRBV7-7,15,CASSRDRTNTGELFF,TGTGCTAGCAGCCGGGACAGGACGAACACCGGGGAGCTGTTTTTT
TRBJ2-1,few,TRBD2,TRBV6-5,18,CASSYSPVAGGSYNEQFF,TGTGCCAGCAGTTACTCGCCCGTAGCGGGAGGCTCCTACAATGAGCAGTTCTTC
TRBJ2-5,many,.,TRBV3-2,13,CASSQVILIPQYF,TGTGCCAGCAGCCAAGTTATCCTAATACCCCAGTACTTC
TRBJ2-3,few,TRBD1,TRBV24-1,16,CATSDWDSFGRYTQYF,TGTGCCACCAGTGATTGGGACAGCTTCGGCAGATATACGCAGTATTTT
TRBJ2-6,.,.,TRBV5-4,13,CASSGKGANVLTF,TGTGCCAGCAGCGGGAAGGGGGCCAACGTCCTGACTTTC
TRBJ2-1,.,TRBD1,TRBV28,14,CASRPGQVRGEQFF,TGTGCCAGCAGGCCGGGACAGGTGCGCGGTGAGCAGTTCTTC
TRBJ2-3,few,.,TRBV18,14,CASSGPLNRDTQYF,TGTGCCAGCTCCGGCCCATTGAACCGAGATACGCAGTATTTT
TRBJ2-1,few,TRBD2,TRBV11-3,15,CASSLGGGVYNEQFF,TGTGCCAGCAGCTTAGGGGGGGGAGTCTACAATGAGCAGTTCTTC
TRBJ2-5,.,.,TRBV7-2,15,CASSLELAYQETQYF,TGTGCCAGCAGCTTGGAATTAGCCTACCAAGAGACCCAGTACTTC
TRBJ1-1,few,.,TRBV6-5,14,CASSWAGSNTEAFF,TGTGCCAGCAGTTGGGCAGGGTCGAACACTGAAGCTTTCTTT
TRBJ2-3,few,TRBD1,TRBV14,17,CASSQISWDSHTDTQYF,TGTGCCAGCAGCCAGATCTCCTGGGACAGCCACACAGATACGCAGTATTTT
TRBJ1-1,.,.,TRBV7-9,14,CASSLGAGEAEAFF,TGTGCCAGCAGCTTAGGTGCAGGGGAAGCCGAAGCTTTCTTT
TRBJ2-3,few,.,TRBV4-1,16,CASSQSLMGRADTQYF,TGCGCCAGCAGCCAAAGTTTGATGGGACGAGCAGATACGCAGTATTTT
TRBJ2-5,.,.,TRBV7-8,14,CASSLARIGETQYF,TGTGCCAGCAGCTTAGCTCGGATAGGGGAGACCCAGTACTTC
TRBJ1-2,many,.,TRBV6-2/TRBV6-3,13,CASSYDGAYGYTF,TGTGCCAGCAGTTACGACGGGGCATATGGCTACACCTTC
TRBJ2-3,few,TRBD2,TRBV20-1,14,CSADAGGSTDTQYF,TGCAGTGCAGACGCGGGGGGTAGCACAGATACGCAGTATTTT
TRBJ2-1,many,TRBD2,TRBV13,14,CASSRPGLAGVQFF,TGTGCCAGCAGCCGACCGGGACTAGCGGGAGTCCAGTTCTTC
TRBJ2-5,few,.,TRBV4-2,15,CASSSREGGQETQYF,TGTGCCAGCAGCTCGAGGGAGGGGGGCCAAGAGACCCAGTACTTC
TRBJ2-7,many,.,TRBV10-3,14,CAISEKTEAYEQYF,TGTGCCATCAGTGAGAAGACAGAAGCCTACGAGCAGTACTTC
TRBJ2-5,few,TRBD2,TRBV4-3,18,CASSQELVAGGLVETQYF,TGCGCCAGCAGCCAAGAGCTGGTAGCGGGAGGATTGGTAGAGACCCAGTACTTC
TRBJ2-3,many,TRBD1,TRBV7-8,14,CASWNRGSTDTQYF,TGTGCCAGCTGGAACAGGGGGAGCACAGATACGCAGTATTTT
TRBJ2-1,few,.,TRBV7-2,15,CASSSPVRRFNEQFF,TGTGCCAGCAGCTCCCCTGTTCGCCGGTTTAATGAGCAGTTCTTC
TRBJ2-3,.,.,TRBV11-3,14,CASSPPNRADTQYF,TGTGCCAGCAGCCCCCCCAACAGGGCAGATACGCAGTATTTT
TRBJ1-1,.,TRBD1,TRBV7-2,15,CASSFPPGGGTEAFF,TGTGCCAGCAGTTTCCCGCCAGGGGGAGGAACTGAAGCTTTCTTT
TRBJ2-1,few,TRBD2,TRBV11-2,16,CASSLDRLAGGLGQFF,TGTGCCAGCAGCTTAGATCGGCTAGCGGGAGGGCTGGGGCAGTTCTTC
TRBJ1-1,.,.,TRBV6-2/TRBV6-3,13,CASSGNLGHEAFF,TGTGCCAGCAGTGGAAACCTCGGTCATGAAGCTTTCTTT